This TCR beta chain derives from a study of CD8 T cell repertoires and HIV-1 epitope variants. On the study more broadly: Epitopes were three Gag families plus Nef HW9 and YT9. Study-level findings and limits: The TAALDMSHF plasma variant had no responses, unlike KF9 (about 5 clonotypes) and HW9 (one).

The CDR3 has 16 amino acids. The germline gives CDR1 PRHDT, CDR2 FYEKMQ (reference sequence). Trimming removed 5 bases at V and 3 bases at J, with 17 bases between. TCRdb's copy holds only in-frame clones and misses some; the assay was immunoSEQ multiplex PCR. The table records almost 6,000 clones, about three fifths of them present only once. This clone ranks as medium-sized. Its antigen is currently unknown. This chain joins TRBV13 and TRBJ2-1; D is tentatively TRBD1 or TRBD2 (6 bases each). Sample: cultured CD8+ T cells derived from PBMCs. This receptor was obtained from a male donor with HIV. CDR3 loop: CASSPLSGGLYNEQFF. CDR3 nucleotides: TGTGCCAGCAGCCCCCTCTCTGGGGGGCTCTACAATGAGCAGTTCTTC. Supplemented by reference TRBV13 and TRBJ2-1, the full variable domain reads AAGVIQSPRHLIKEKRETATLKCYPIPRHDTVYWYQQGPGQDPQFLISFYEKMQSDKGSIPDRFSAQQFSDYHSELNMSSLELGDSALYFCASSPLSGGLYNEQFFGPGTRLTVL.